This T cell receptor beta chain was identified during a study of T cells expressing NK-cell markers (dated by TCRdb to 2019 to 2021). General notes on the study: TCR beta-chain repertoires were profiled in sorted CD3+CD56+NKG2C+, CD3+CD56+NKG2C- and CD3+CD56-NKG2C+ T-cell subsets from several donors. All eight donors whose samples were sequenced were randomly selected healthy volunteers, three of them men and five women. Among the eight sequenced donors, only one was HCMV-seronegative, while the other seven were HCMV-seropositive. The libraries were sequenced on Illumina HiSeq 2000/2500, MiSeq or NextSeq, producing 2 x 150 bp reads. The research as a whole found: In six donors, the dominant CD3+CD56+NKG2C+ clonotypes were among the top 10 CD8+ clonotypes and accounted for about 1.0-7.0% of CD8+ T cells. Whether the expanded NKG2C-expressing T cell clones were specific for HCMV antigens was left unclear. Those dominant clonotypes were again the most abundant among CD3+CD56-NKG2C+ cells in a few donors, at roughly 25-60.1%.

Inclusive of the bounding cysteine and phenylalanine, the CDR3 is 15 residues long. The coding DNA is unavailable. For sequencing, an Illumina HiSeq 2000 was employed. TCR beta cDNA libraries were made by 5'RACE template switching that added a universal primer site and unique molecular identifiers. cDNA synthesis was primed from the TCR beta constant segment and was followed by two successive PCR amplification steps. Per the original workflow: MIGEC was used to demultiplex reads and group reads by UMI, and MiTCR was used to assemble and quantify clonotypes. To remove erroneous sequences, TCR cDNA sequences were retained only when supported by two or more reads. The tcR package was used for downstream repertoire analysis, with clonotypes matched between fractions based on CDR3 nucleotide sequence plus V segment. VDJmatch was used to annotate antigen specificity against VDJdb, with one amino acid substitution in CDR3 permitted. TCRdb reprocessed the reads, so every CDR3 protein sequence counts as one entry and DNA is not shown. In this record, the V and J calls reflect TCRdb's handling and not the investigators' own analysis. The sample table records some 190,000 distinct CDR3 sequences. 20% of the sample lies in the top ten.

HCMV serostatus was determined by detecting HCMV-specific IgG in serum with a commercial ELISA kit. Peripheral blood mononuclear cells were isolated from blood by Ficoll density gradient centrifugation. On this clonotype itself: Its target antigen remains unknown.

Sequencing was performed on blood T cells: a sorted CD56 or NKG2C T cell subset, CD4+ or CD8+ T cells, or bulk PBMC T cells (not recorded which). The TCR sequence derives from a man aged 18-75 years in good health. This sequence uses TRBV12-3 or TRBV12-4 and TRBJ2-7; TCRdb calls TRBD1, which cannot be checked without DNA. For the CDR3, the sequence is CASRGGLEGTYEQYF.